These 26 T cell receptor beta chains came from one sample sequenced in a study of metastatic and nonmetastatic thyroid tumors (dated by TCRdb to the early 2020s). The library relied on PCR. The sequencer was an Illumina HiSeq 4000. TCRdb ran its own pipeline on the public reads, namely fastp trimming at Q25 and MiXCR clone calling, and kept in-frame beta chains. The sample data list tens of thousands of clones, and roughly 22% of these were observed just once. The biggest ten clones account for 3.5% to 5% of the sample. Before undergoing thyroid surgery, none of the patients had been given any kind of treatment. Sequenced material: blood. The receptors were sampled from a female donor with papillary thyroid cancer or a benign thyroid nodule (not recorded which). Some clones in this sample may be carry-over from other donors' samples.

This clone came up once. The chain links TRBV5-1 to TRBJ2-1; 10 nucleotides match TRBD2. CDR3 length equals 15 residues. V was clipped by 0 bases and J by 12 bases; unmatched bases: 9. CDR1 and CDR2 (germline): SGHRS, YFSETQ. The CDR3 region has the DNA TGCGCCAGCAGCTTGGCTAGCGGGAGTCCCTCTGCGCAGTTCTTC. Translated, it gives CASSLASGSPSAQFF.

This clone showed up many times. This chain connects TRBV2 to TRBJ2-7; 7 nucleotides line up with TRBD1. The trim removed 5 bases at V and 3 bases at J, leaving 10 bases unmatched. CDR1 and CDR2 from the germline V gene are SNHLY and FYNNEI. The CDR3 spans 15 residues. In nucleotides, the CDR3 is TGTGCCAGCAGTCCTCCCCCGGGACAGATCTACGAGCAGTACTTC. Its translation: CASSPPPGQIYEQYF. Full variable domain (missing parts from reference TRBV2 and TRBJ2-7): EPEVTQTPSHQVTQMGQEVILRCVPISNHLYFYWYRQILGQKVEFLVSFYNNEISEKSEIFDDQFSVERPDGSNFTLKIRSTKLEDSAMYFCASSPPPGQIYEQYFGPGTRLTVT.

This clone was recorded at least ten times. The same CDR3 arises from other DNA sequences in this sample as well. The genes are TRBV14 and TRBJ2-6; 12 bases are a match to TRBD2. This CDR3 has 19 residues. With 2 bases clipped from V and 0 bases from J, the junction kept 5 bases outside the gene matches. Germline V CDR1 and CDR2: SGHDN, FVKESK. CDR3 bases: TGTGCCAGCAGCCAACTAGCGGGAGGGATAACCTCTGGGGCCAACGTCCTGACTTTC. This sequence encodes CASSQLAGGITSGANVLTF.

This clone ranks as medium-sized (0.01 to 0.1%). J is TRBJ1-3 and V is TRBV6-1, with 9 bases that match TRBD1. Germline CDR1 reads MNHNS; CDR2 reads SASEGT. V shed 3 bases and J 4 bases; nucleotides not matched to a gene: 7. This CDR3 is 16 amino acids long. The chain's CDR3 is CASSDAAGQGGNTIYF. The DNA of the CDR3 is TGTGCCAGCAGTGATGCCGCGGGACAGGGCGGAAACACCATATATTTT.

This clone appeared many times. The chain uses TRBV5-4 and TRBJ2-4, with 7 bases identical to TRBD1. The germline gives CDR1 SGHNT, CDR2 YYREEE (reference sequence). Trimming at V came to 0 bases and at J to 3 bases, leaving 15 bases not matched to a gene. The CDR3 totals 19 residues. The CDR3 sequence: CASSLAFRQGIFGKNIQYF. Here the CDR3 DNA reads TGTGCCAGCAGCTTGGCCTTCAGACAGGGAATATTTGGCAAAAACATTCAGTACTTC.

This clone was observed at least ten times. This sequence joins TRBV2 and TRBJ1-2; 11 bases fit TRBD1. The CDR3 is 13 residues long. Germline-derived CDR1 and CDR2 are SNHLY and FYNNEI. V gave up 8 bases and J gave up 4 bases; unmatched junction bases: 3. The CDR3 DNA is TGTGCCAGCCGGGACAGGGGGATCTATGGCTACACCTTC. This sequence encodes CASRDRGIYGYTF.

This clone was seen at least ten times. This may stem from a read error, because a much larger clone lies one nucleotide away. The CDR3 loop is CASLPATGNTIYF. The DNA of the CDR3 is TGTGCCAGCTTACCCGCGACAGGAAACACCATATATTTT. The chain recombines TRBV18 with TRBJ1-3; D gene uncertain. The length of the CDR3 is 13 residues. The germline gives CDR1 KGHSH, CDR2 LQKENI. V was clipped by 7 bases and J by 4 bases, with 11 bases between them.

This clone was found many times. The chain has TRBV7-6 and TRBJ2-2, with 13 bases identical to TRBD2. Trimming took 1 base from V and 6 from J; bases not matched to a gene: 5. Looked up from germline, CDR1 is SGHVS and CDR2 is FNYEAQ. This CDR3 region has 17 residues. The CDR3, as DNA: TGTGCCAGCAGCTTAGGGGGAGGACTAGCGGGAGCCGGGGAGCTGTTTTTT. Its translation is CASSLGGGLAGAGELFF. Full variable domain (rest looked up from reference TRBV7-6 and TRBJ2-2): GAGVSQSPRYKVTKRGQDVALRCDPISGHVSLYWYRQALGQGPEFLTYFNYEAQQDKSGLPNDRFSAERPEGSISTLTIQRTEQRDSAMYRCASSLGGGLAGAGELFFGEGSRLTVL.

The rearrangement links TRBV5-1 to TRBJ1-2; D may be TRBD1 (6 bases). The germline V and J ends were trimmed by 2 bases and 4 bases, with 18 bases remaining between them. This CDR3 spans 16 amino acids. Germline CDR1 reads SGHRS; CDR2 reads YFSETQ. In nucleotides, the CDR3 is TGCGCCAGCAGCTTTCAACCGGGACACCCTGGCTATGGCTACACCTTC. Its protein is CASSFQPGHPGYGYTF.

This clone showed up just a few times. Since a much larger clone is just one base distant, this may be a read error. Other DNA sequences from this sample encode an identical CDR3 as well. The chain recombines TRBV9 with TRBJ2-7; TRBD1 matches 9 bases. In germline, CDR1 is SGDLS, CDR2 YYNGEE. The J segment lost 5 bases and the V segment lost 0 bases, leaving 15 bases of the junction unmatched. The CDR3 loop spans 18 amino acids. The CDR3 sequence: CASSVEADRGRGDHEQYF. The CDR3 DNA sequence: TGTGCCAGCAGCGTAGAAGCGGACAGGGGTCGAGGGGACCACGAGCAGTACTTC.

In this sample, this clone turned up a few times. This clone may be a read error of a much larger clone one base away. V gene TRBV24-1 combines with J gene TRBJ2-1; D call uncertain. This CDR3 contains 12 residues. V gave up 5 bases and J gave up 6 bases, with 7 bases separating them. Germline CDR1 is KGHDR and CDR2 is SFDVKD. CDR3 in amino acids: CATSGLVNEQFF. For the CDR3, the DNA is TGTGCCACCAGTGGGTTGGTCAATGAGCAGTTCTTC.

The rearrangement uses TRBV10-3 and TRBJ2-7, with D unresolved. The CDR3 extends over 16 amino acids. Germline CDR1 is ENHRY and CDR2 is SYGVKD. V dropped 3 bases and J dropped 2 bases, with 17 bases sitting between them. The CDR3 protein is CAISDRPWCDTYEQYF. DNA for the CDR3: TGTGCCATCAGTGACCGACCCTGGTGTGATACCTACGAGCAGTACTTC.

This clone was detected a few times. A much larger clone lies one base from this, so it may be a read error. The chain carries TRBV20-1 and TRBJ1-5; D might be TRBD1 (5 bases). CDR1 and CDR2 from the germline V gene are DFQATT and SNEGSKA (reference sequence). The CDR3 spans 12 residues. The DNA of the CDR3 is TGCAGTGATAGAGAGGCAGGGCTTCCCCAGCATTTT. It encodes CSDREAGLPQHF.

This clone was seen at least ten times. The chain uses TRBV5-1 and TRBJ2-1, with D perhaps TRBD1 (6 bases). The CDR3 is made up of 13 amino acids. Germline lookup yields CDR1 SGHRS and CDR2 YFSETQ. The germline V and J ends were trimmed by 0 bases and 13 bases, with 14 bases remaining between them. The CDR3 reads CASSLEGSGDQFF. CDR3 nucleotide sequence: TGCGCCAGCAGCTTGGAAGGGTCAGGGGATCAGTTCTTC.

The chain employs TRBV30 and TRBJ1-1; 7 bases map to TRBD1. From germline, CDR1 is GTSNPN and CDR2 SVGIG (reference sequence). The junction had 9 bases not matched to a gene; V was cut back by 7 bases and J by 7 bases. The CDR3 length is 12 residues. CDR3 nucleotides: TGTGCCTTGCATGCAAGGGGGCATGAAGCTTTCTTT. It is translated as CALHARGHEAFF.

The chain links TRBV6-2 or TRBV6-3 to TRBJ2-1; 12 bases align to TRBD2. The length of the CDR3 is 18 residues. Germline lookup yields CDR1 MNHEY and CDR2 SVGEGT. With 6 bases clipped from V and 3 bases from J, the junction kept 12 bases outside the gene matches. This CDR3 reads CASSGLAGLGEDYNEQFF. CDR3 in DNA: TGTGCCAGCAGCGGACTAGCGGGGCTCGGGGAGGACTACAATGAGCAGTTCTTC.

This clone was counted many times. The chain links TRBV27 to TRBJ2-7, with D possibly being TRBD1 (5 bases). Looked up from germline, CDR1 is MNHEY and CDR2 is SMNVEV (reference sequence). V was trimmed by 4 bases and J by 2 bases, leaving 12 bases between them. CDR3 length: 14 amino acids. The CDR3 reads CASSSTRDTYEQYF. In nucleotides, the CDR3 is TGTGCCAGCAGTTCCACCAGGGATACCTACGAGCAGTACTTC.

In the case of this clone: The junction departs from germline at one end; a sequencing error may be responsible. The chain is built from TRBV19 and TRBJ2-7, with D perhaps matching TRBD2 (6 bases). The CDR3 runs to 15 residues. CDR1 is LNHDA, CDR2 SQIVND, per germline (reference sequence). The CDR3 loop is CASTRGEDATYERYF. CDR3 bases: TGTGCCAGTACACGAGGGGAGGATGCCACCTACGAGCGGTACTTC.

The rearrangement joins TRBV27 to TRBJ2-7; D call uncertain. CDR1 and CDR2 from the germline V gene are MNHEY and SMNVEV (reference sequence). With 9 bases removed from V and 2 bases from J, the gap between germline ends came to 14 bases. CDR3 length: 13 residues. CDR3 bases: TGTGCCAGACGTTACCGGTCACCCTACGAGCAGTACTTC. As protein: CARRYRSPYEQYF.

This clone was counted only a few times. A read error may explain this, as a much larger clone is one base away. The same CDR3 arises from other DNA sequences in this sample as well. The CDR3, as DNA: TGTGCCAGCAGCACACCGGGGGCTGAGCAGTTCTTC. Translation: CASSTPGAEQFF. The chain employs TRBV7-2 and TRBJ2-1; D may match TRBD1 or TRBD2 (6 bases each). This CDR3 has 12 amino acids. From germline, CDR1 is SGHTA and CDR2 FQGNSA. Trimming removed 5 bases from V and 9 bases from J, with 11 bases in between. Based on the CDR3 plus reference TRBV7-2 and TRBJ2-1, the full variable domain is GAGVSQSPSNKVTEKGKDVELRCDPISGHTALYWYRQSLGQGLEFLIYFQGNSAPDKSGLPSDRFSAERTGGSVSTLTIQRTQQEDSAVYLCASSTPGAEQFFGPGTRLTVL.

This clone was found many times. Within the sample, other DNA sequences also encode this same CDR3. V is TRBV12-3 or TRBV12-4 and J is TRBJ1-5; TRBD1 matches at 8 bases. V shed 7 bases, J shed 1 base, and the junction held 9 bases outside the gene matches. This CDR3 contains 16 residues. The CDR3 is CASTFSGGRSNQPQHF. The CDR3, as DNA: TGTGCCAGCACCTTCTCAGGGGGCCGGAGCAATCAGCCCCAGCATTTT.

This clone was observed at least ten times. The chain recombines TRBV19 with TRBJ1-4, with D possibly matching TRBD1 (5 bases). Germline V gene lookup returns CDR1 LNHDA and CDR2 SQIVND (reference sequence). V was trimmed by 2 bases and J by 6 bases, leaving 13 bases between them. The CDR3 runs 15 residues. The CDR3 loop is CASSILAGTDEKLFF. In nucleotides, the CDR3 is TGTGCCAGTAGTATACTGGCAGGGACGGATGAAAAACTGTTTTTT.

This clone was recorded at least ten times. The chain has TRBV4-2 and TRBJ1-2; maybe TRBD1 (6 bases). V lost 0 bases, J lost 7 bases, and 15 bases lay in between. This CDR3 comprises 15 residues. CDR1 and CDR2 (germline): LGHNA, YNFKEQ. The CDR3 protein is CASSQEKLTGSGYTF. For the CDR3, the DNA is TGTGCCAGCAGCCAAGAGAAACTAACAGGGTCTGGCTACACCTTC.

This clone was recorded many times. The chain couples TRBV11-2 to TRBJ1-6; D unclear. The germline V gene encodes CDR1 SGHAT and CDR2 FQNNGV. The V end lost 3 bases, the J end lost 10 bases, and 10 bases lay between the germline ends. CDR3 length: 13 residues. CDR3 sequence reads: CASSFHRDSPLHF. The CDR3 region has the DNA TGTGCCAGCAGCTTTCATCGAGACTCACCCCTCCACTTT.

The J gene is TRBJ2-6, the V gene TRBV20-1, with unresolved D. The CDR3 sequence is 16 residues long. Trimming shortened V by 5 bases and J by 6 bases, and 20 bases separated the two germline ends. Germline V lookup: CDR1 DFQATT, CDR2 SNEGSKA (reference sequence). CDR3 protein: CSAGPPRAAVANVLTF. The CDR3 nucleotides are TGCAGTGCTGGTCCCCCCCGGGCAGCTGTGGCCAACGTCCTGACTTTC.

Note on this clone: Relative to the germline gene, one junction end is altered; a read error may explain this. The chain uses TRBV3-1 and TRBJ2-7; D is unresolved. This CDR3 has 12 residues. Germline CDR1 LGHDT, CDR2 YNNKEL (reference sequence). CDR3 bases: TGTGCCAGCATCCAAGCTTTATACGAGCAGTGCTTC. Translated: CASIQALYEQCF.